The 3 T cell receptor beta chains presented below share a single source sample, sequenced in a study of T cell responses to AZD1222 COVID-19 vaccine. The repertoire was sequenced with immunoSEQ multiplex PCR; TCRdb's copy has only in-frame clones and lacks some. The sample lists about 120,000 clones, roughly four fifths seen once, with approximately 5% in the top ten. This specimen consisted of peripheral blood, obtained on day 0 of AZD1222 vaccination. The receptors originated from an adult in good health.

The J gene is TRBJ1-2, the V gene TRBV7-2, with a weak D call TRBD1 (5 bases). The CDR3 runs 13 residues. The V gene's germline CDR1 is SGHTA and CDR2 FQGNSA. V was shortened by 4 bases and J by 8 bases, with 14 bases between the two germline ends. CDR3 bases: TGTGCCAGCAGCTCCACCAGGGTGGGCGGCTACACCTTC. It translates to CASSSTRVGGYTF.

The chain uses TRBV4-1 and TRBJ1-1, with 10 bases that match TRBD1. Germline CDR1 and CDR2: MGHRA and YSYEKL. The CDR3 runs to 14 residues. The V and J ends lost 0 bases and 5 bases, in that order; junction bases with no gene match: 0. This CDR3 reads CASSQEGQGTEAFF. The CDR3 DNA sequence: TGCGCCAGCAGCCAAGAGGGACAGGGGACTGAAGCTTTCTTT.

This chain uses TRBV6-2 or TRBV6-3 with TRBJ1-2; a weak D match, TRBD1 (6 bases). V was cut by 2 bases and J by 4 bases, with 11 bases left in between. CDR3 length: 14 residues. Germline V gives CDR1 MNHEY, CDR2 SVGEGT. This CDR3 reads CASSYQGQLYGYTF. The CDR3 coding sequence is TGTGCCAGCAGTTACCAAGGACAGCTCTATGGCTACACCTTC.